These 6 T cell receptor beta chains were sequenced from one sample in a study of T cells in localized non-small cell lung cancer. Sequencing was performed with immunoSEQ multiplex PCR; in TCRdb, only in-frame clones are kept and a portion is missing. The table includes some 1,500 clones, roughly a quarter detected once. Here the sequenced sample was normal lung tissue next to the tumor, taken before any cancer treatment. Receptors originate from a man aged 40 to 70 with stage II squamous cell lung carcinoma.

This clone was seen more than once but under ten times. The rearrangement links TRBV9 to TRBJ2-1; 11 bases line up with TRBD2. V lost 3 bases and J lost 4; bases outside the gene matches: 3. The CDR3 contains 15 residues. In germline, CDR1 is SGDLS, CDR2 YYNGEE. CDR3 residues: CASSATSGSYNEQFF. Written as DNA, the CDR3 is TGTGCCAGCAGCGCAACTAGCGGGAGTTACAATGAGCAGTTCTTC.

The chain combines TRBV14 with TRBJ1-1; D is perhaps TRBD1 (5 bases). The germline V gene has CDR1 SGHDN and CDR2 FVKESK. V was trimmed by 4 bases and J by 5 bases, leaving 11 bases between them. The length of the CDR3 is 13 residues. In nucleotides, the CDR3 is TGTGCCAGCAGCCCGGGGCGAGGGACTGAAGCTTTCTTT. Protein: CASSPGRGTEAFF.

The chain couples TRBV5-1 to TRBJ1-1, with a weak D call TRBD1 (5 bases). Germline V gene sequence: CDR1 SGHRS, CDR2 YFSETQ. The CDR3 has 16 residues. With 0 bases removed from V and 5 bases from J, the gap between germline ends came to 17 bases. The CDR3 spells CASSLDRGELSTEAFF. The CDR3 bases are TGCGCCAGCAGCTTGGATCGGGGGGAATTAAGTACTGAAGCTTTCTTT. The variable domain in full, completed from reference TRBV5-1 and TRBJ1-1, reads KAGVTQTPRYLIKTRGQQVTLSCSPISGHRSVSWYQQTPGQGLQFLFEYFSETQRNKGNFPGRFSGRQFSNSRSEMNVSTLELGDSALYLCASSLDRGELSTEAFFGQGTRLTVV.

This clone occurred a few times. This chain connects TRBV11-3 to TRBJ1-4; 8 bases map to TRBD1. The germline V gene encodes CDR1 SGHNT and CDR2 YENEEA. The CDR3 is 16 amino acids. V gave up 4 bases and J gave up 10 bases; unmatched junction bases: 14. The CDR3 nucleotides are TGTGCCAGCAGCTCCCCCGGCGCAGGGGGACAGGTAAAACTGTTTTTT. Translation gives CASSSPGAGGQVKLFF.

The sample holds a few counts of this clone. J is TRBJ2-7 and V is TRBV30; 9 nucleotides match TRBD1. The CDR3 loop spans 16 amino acids. V lost 2 bases and J lost 7; bases outside the gene matches: 15. CDR1 and CDR2 from the germline V gene are GTSNPN and SVGIG (reference sequence). CDR3 in amino acids: CAWSTIVYGTGQEQYF. The CDR3 nucleotides read TGTGCCTGGAGTACGATAGTTTACGGGACAGGGCAAGAGCAGTACTTC.

This clone was observed a few times. This chain joins TRBV7-2 and TRBJ2-2; TRBD1 matches 7 bases. The CDR3 runs 17 residues. V dropped 4 bases and J dropped 6; count of bases not matched to a gene: 14. CDR1 SGHTA and CDR2 FQGNSA come from the germline V gene. The CDR3 bases are TGTGCCAGCAGCTCGATCCCTCGCACAGGGGACCCCGGGGAGCTGTTTTTT. It yields the protein CASSSIPRTGDPGELFF. The full variable domain, its missing parts supplied by reference TRBV7-2 and TRBJ2-2, is GAGVSQSPSNKVTEKGKDVELRCDPISGHTALYWYRQSLGQGLEFLIYFQGNSAPDKSGLPSDRFSAERTGGSVSTLTIQRTQQEDSAVYLCASSSIPRTGDPGELFFGEGSRLTVL.